One sample yielded the 8 T cell receptor beta chains listed below, sequenced in a study of shared clonotypes between healthy human individuals. The data were produced by immunoSEQ multiplex PCR, yet TCRdb's version contains in-frame clones alone and is incomplete. The table lists about 680,000 clones, under 95% of them singletons. The naive CD8 subset, CD45RO-negative cells positively selected for CCR7, excluded terminally differentiated effector memory CD45RA+ cells. The specimen sequenced was naive CD8+ T cells sorted from blood. The receptors were sampled from a man in his thirties or forties in good health.

This clone was detected only a few times. This chain uses TRBV4-1 with TRBJ2-7; 9 bases match TRBD1. The V and J ends lost 1 base and 5 bases, in that order; junction bases with no gene match: 6. The CDR3 runs 15 residues. From germline, CDR1 is MGHRA and CDR2 YSYEKL. Here the CDR3 reads CASSQGGTGRHEQYF. The DNA for the CDR3 is TGCGCCAGCAGCCAAGGCGGGACAGGGCGCCACGAGCAGTACTTC.

The V gene is TRBV4-1, the J gene TRBJ2-1; tentative D call: TRBD2 (5 bases). Germline V gene lookup returns CDR1 MGHRA and CDR2 YSYEKL. The CDR3 is 16 residues long. Trimming took 1 base from V and 0 from J, leaving 10 bases between them. In nucleotides, the CDR3 is TGCGCCAGCAGCCAAGTTGAGGGTGTCTCCTACAATGAGCAGTTCTTC. It yields the protein CASSQVEGVSYNEQFF.

This chain uses TRBV5-1 with TRBJ2-2, with 10 positions matching TRBD2. Unmatched junction bases numbered 8, after V lost 0 bases and J lost 6 bases. The CDR3 spans 17 residues. Germline V gene lookup returns CDR1 SGHRS and CDR2 YFSETQ. This CDR3 is CASSLAASSGSAGELFF. CDR3 coding DNA: TGCGCCAGCAGCTTGGCTGCGTCTAGCGGGAGTGCCGGGGAGCTGTTTTTT.

J is TRBJ2-3 and V is TRBV2; D is possibly TRBD1 or TRBD2 (7 bases each). The CDR3 consists of 12 residues. V was cut by 10 bases and J by 5 bases, with 13 bases left in between. CDR1 and CDR2 (germline): SNHLY, FYNNEI. CDR3 region: CATRGGRDTQYF. CDR3 bases: TGTGCCACCAGGGGGGGGCGAGATACGCAGTATTTT.

CDR3 sequence: CASSLNFLAGRNEQFF. The CDR3 region has the DNA TGTGCCAGCAGCTTAAATTTCCTAGCGGGTAGAAATGAGCAGTTCTTC. The chain links TRBV11-2 to TRBJ2-1; 8 positions agree with TRBD2. Losses at the gene ends were 2 bases for V and 7 bases for J; bases not matched to a gene: 10. Germline V gives CDR1 SGHAT, CDR2 FQNNGV. The CDR3 loop spans 16 amino acids. Filled out from reference TRBV11-2 and TRBJ2-1, the complete variable domain reads EAGVAQSPRYKIIEKRQSVAFWCNPISGHATLYWYQQILGQGPKLLIQFQNNGVVDDSQLPKDRFSAERLKGVDSTLKIQPAKLEDSAVYLCASSLNFLAGRNEQFFGPGTRLTVL.

Note on this clone: Other DNA sequences within the sample encode an identical CDR3. V and J are TRBV15 and TRBJ2-1; a weak D match, TRBD1 (5 bases). The CDR3 runs 13 residues. From germline, CDR1 is LNHNV and CDR2 YYDKDF (reference sequence). V shed 1 base and J shed 4 bases, with 5 bases lying between them. The CDR3 bases are TGTGCCACCAGCAGAGCAGGGTACAATGAGCAGTTCTTC. Amino acids: CATSRAGYNEQFF.

The chain joins TRBV2 to TRBJ1-3, with 7 positions matching TRBD1. Germline V gene data show CDR1 as SNHLY and CDR2 as FYNNEI. The CDR3 sequence is 13 residues long. V was pared by 8 bases and J by 4 bases, with 5 bases of the junction left unmatched. The chain's CDR3 is CASDRDRGNTIYF. The DNA for the CDR3 is TGTGCCAGCGACCGGGACAGAGGAAACACCATATATTTT.

V is TRBV2 and J is TRBJ2-7; the match to TRBD1 covers 7 bases. Germline V CDR1 and CDR2: SNHLY, FYNNEI. The trim removed 1 base at V and 3 bases at J, leaving 9 bases unmatched. The CDR3 is 16 residues long. As DNA, the CDR3 is TGTGCCAGCAGTGAAGAAGGCAGGGGGTTGGTCTACGAGCAGTACTTC. Translated: CASSEEGRGLVYEQYF.